Below are 25 T cell receptor beta chains sequenced from a single sample in a study of T cell repertoires in cytomegalovirus infection. TCRdb re-called the reads with MiXCR, one entry per CDR3 protein. Seen here are about 97,000 distinct CDR3 sequences, approximately 16% observed once, and the top ten hold approximately 8%. The sample was PBMCs. All receptors derive from a human donor in good health (CMV status not recorded). Some clones in this sample may be carry-over from other donors' samples.

The chain uses TRBV18 and TRBJ1-1; D is unresolved. Per germline, CDR1 KGHSH and CDR2 LQKENI. CDR3 length: 11 residues. Trimming took 3 bases from V and 6 from J, leaving 5 bases between them. This CDR3 reads CASSPLAEAFF. The CDR3 DNA reads as TGTGCCAGCTCACCCCTGGCTGAAGCTTTCTTT.

The genes are TRBV4-1 and TRBJ2-7; 9 bases are shared with TRBD1. CDR3 length: 14 amino acids. Germline V CDR1 and CDR2: MGHRA, YSYEKL. The V and J ends lost 5 bases and 3 bases, in that order; junction bases with no gene match: 5. The DNA of the CDR3 is TGCGCCAGCAGCGAGGGACAGGGAGGCTACGAGCAGTACTTC. Translation gives CASSEGQGGYEQYF.

On this clonotype itself: This may be a read error, as it is one base from a much larger clone. The genes are TRBV7-2 and TRBJ2-1; no clear D. The CDR3 is 15 residues long. Germline CDR1 SGHTA, CDR2 FQGNSA. In DNA, the CDR3 is TGTGCCTGCAGCTTAGACTTCAGTCCCTACAATGAGCAGTTCTTC. Translating it yields CACSLDFSPYNEQFF.

This chain joins TRBV28 and TRBJ1-4; no clear D. The CDR3 contains 13 residues. The germline CDR1 and CDR2 sequences are MDHEN and SYDVKM. V lost 4 bases and J 8 bases, leaving 11 bases between the germline ends. The CDR3 bases are TGTGCCAGCAGTTCCCTAGCGGACGAAAAACTGTTTTTT. Protein sequence: CASSSLADEKLFF.

There are a few counts of this clonotype. The chain employs TRBV6-1 and TRBJ1-5; 7 nucleotides agree with TRBD1. Germline V gene data show CDR1 as MNHNS and CDR2 as SASEGT. The CDR3 spans 14 residues. The ends lost 6 bases at V and 7 bases at J; junction bases unmatched: 9. In DNA form, the CDR3 reads TGTGCCAGCAGCCCCGTTAGGGGGCACCAGCCCCAGCATTTT. Residues: CASSPVRGHQPQHF.

This clonotype was observed a few times. The V call is TRBV28, the J call TRBJ2-5, with TRBD1 identical over 9 bases. V gave up 3 bases and J gave up 4 bases; unmatched junction bases: 12. Germline CDR1 MDHEN, CDR2 SYDVKM. The length of the CDR3 is 17 residues. The CDR3 nucleotides read TGTGCCAGCAGTTTGAGAGAGCACAGGGGGCGCGCAGAGACCCAGTACTTC. This codes for CASSLREHRGRAETQYF.

V and J are TRBV20-1 and TRBJ2-7; D not certain. Germline V lookup: CDR1 DFQATT, CDR2 SNEGSKA (reference sequence). Trimming left V 5 bases short and J 3 bases short, with 8 bases between. The CDR3 is 11 residues long. DNA of the CDR3: TGCAGTGCTGAACTCGGCTACGAGCAGTACTTC. Encoded protein: CSAELGYEQYF.

In this sample, this clonotype turned up many times. V is TRBV5-6 and J is TRBJ1-3; D might be TRBD1 (5 bases). Trimming removed 7 bases from V and 0 bases from J, with 8 bases in between. The germline gives CDR1 SGHDT, CDR2 YYEEEE. The length of the CDR3 is 13 residues. The DNA for the CDR3 is TGTGCCAGCGGCAGGGACTCTGGAAACACCATATATTTT. It translates to CASGRDSGNTIYF.

This clonotype was counted between two and nine times. This chain connects TRBV29-1 to TRBJ1-5; 9 positions agree with TRBD1. V shed 7 bases, J shed 5 bases, and the junction held 3 bases outside the gene matches. This CDR3 spans 12 amino acids. CDR1 and CDR2 (germline): SQVTM, ANQGSEA. This chain's CDR3 is CSATGGDQPQHF. The DNA for the CDR3 is TGCAGCGCAACAGGGGGCGATCAGCCCCAGCATTTT.

At least ten counts were recorded for this clonotype. The genes are TRBV7-6 and TRBJ1-2; 7 bases agree with TRBD1. The CDR3 extends over 14 amino acids. With V trimmed by 6 bases and J by 8 bases, 12 bases remained unmatched. Germline V gene lookup returns CDR1 SGHVS and CDR2 FNYEAQ. The CDR3 spells CASSQGQGEGGYTF. CDR3 DNA sequence: TGTGCCAGCAGTCAAGGGCAGGGGGAAGGGGGCTACACCTTC.

This clonotype came up many times. This sequence joins TRBV7-8 and TRBJ1-5; D possibly corresponds to TRBD1 (5 bases). The CDR3 has 13 amino acids. V lost 6 bases and J 6 bases, leaving 12 bases between the germline ends. Germline lookup yields CDR1 SGHVS and CDR2 FQNEAQ. CDR3 bases: TGTGCCAGCAGATCCAATGGGGGTCAGCCCCAGCATTTT. This encodes CASRSNGGQPQHF.

This clonotype was picked up a small number of times. This sequence joins TRBV9 and TRBJ2-5, with TRBD2 matching 14 bases. V gave up 0 bases and J gave up 5 bases; unmatched junction bases: 6. Germline V gene lookup returns CDR1 SGDLS and CDR2 YYNGEE. The CDR3 is made up of 17 amino acids. CDR3 in DNA: TGTGCCAGCAGCGTAGGACTAGCGGGGGGGCCGCGGGAGACCCAGTACTTC. Protein product: CASSVGLAGGPRETQYF.

The CDR3 nucleotides are TGTGCCAGCAGCACGACAGGGATCTACGAGCAGTACTTC. It yields the protein CASSTTGIYEQYF. The genes are TRBV3-1 and TRBJ2-7; 7 nucleotides line up with TRBD1. The CDR3 extends over 13 amino acids. Trimming cost V 5 bases and J 3 bases; bases outside gene matches: 4. The germline V gene encodes CDR1 LGHDT and CDR2 YNNKEL (reference sequence).

V is TRBV6-6 and J is TRBJ2-7, with 10 bases matching TRBD1. The J call may be in error: the DNA end matches TRBJ2-1 better. This CDR3 is built from 15 residues. The germline CDR1 and CDR2 sequences are MNHNY and SVGAGI (reference sequence). CDR3 sequence (DNA): TGTGCCAGCAGTTACTCAGGGACAGGGGACTACGAGCAGTTCTTC. Protein: CASSYSGTGDYEQFF.

This clonotype was seen many times. This rearrangement joins TRBV7-9 to TRBJ1-2; no reliable D call. Germline V lookup: CDR1 SEHNR, CDR2 FQNEAQ (reference sequence). This CDR3 region has 12 residues. V lost 6 bases and J 7 bases, leaving 12 bases between the germline ends. The CDR3 spells CASSAEAGGYTF. CDR3 sequence (DNA): TGTGCCAGCAGTGCGGAAGCAGGTGGCTACACCTTC.

The CDR3 coding sequence is TGTGCCACCAGTGATTTGTGGGACAGGGGTGATCAGCAGTTCTTC. Residues: CATSDLWDRGDQQFF. This chain links TRBV24-1 with TRBJ2-1; 10 bases agree with TRBD1. J lost 11 bases, V lost 0 bases, and 6 bases had no gene match. Germline V gene sequence: CDR1 KGHDR, CDR2 SFDVKD. The CDR3 consists of 15 residues.

The chain uses TRBV20-1 and TRBJ2-7; TRBD2 is a possible D gene (5 bases). The germline CDR1 and CDR2 sequences are DFQATT and SNEGSKA (reference sequence). Trimming removed 1 base from V and 6 bases from J, with 16 bases in between. This CDR3 region has 14 residues. The CDR3 DNA is TGCAGTGCTAGAGGCGAAGACCTGGAGGTCGAGCAGTACTTC. This encodes CSARGEDLEVEQYF.

This chain connects TRBV29-1 to TRBJ2-5; the D is unclear. Trimming took off 2 bases at V and 5 bases at J, with 12 bases between the two ends. Germline V lookup: CDR1 SQVTM, CDR2 ANQGSEA. This CDR3 region has 13 residues. CDR3 sequence reads: CSVEQLPWETQYF. CDR3 DNA sequence: TGCAGCGTTGAACAGCTGCCGTGGGAGACCCAGTACTTC.

The rearrangement uses TRBV30 and TRBJ1-1; the D is unclear. This CDR3 is 13 amino acids long. The germline CDR1 and CDR2 sequences are GTSNPN and SVGIG (reference sequence). The V end lost 0 bases, the J end lost 1 base, and 6 bases lay between the germline ends. For the CDR3, the DNA is TGTGCCTGGAGTGTGAACCGGAACACTGAAGCTTTCTTT. Protein sequence: CAWSVNRNTEAFF.

The gene calls are TRBV3-1 and TRBJ2-1; the D is unclear. Per germline, CDR1 LGHDT and CDR2 YNNKEL (reference sequence). The CDR3 consists of 13 residues. Trimming left V 0 bases short and J 3 bases short, with 3 bases between. DNA for the CDR3: TGTGCCAGCAGCCAAGAAATCTACAATGAGCAGTTCTTC. Amino acids: CASSQEIYNEQFF.

This clonotype was counted ten times or more. The chain couples TRBV7-3 to TRBJ2-3; unclear D gene. CDR3 length: 16 amino acids. Germline CDR1 reads SGHTA; CDR2 reads FQGTGA. Trimming cost V 0 bases and J 9 bases, with 19 bases left between them. Here the CDR3 reads CASSLTPTLQIETQYF. The CDR3 DNA reads TGTGCCAGCAGCTTAACCCCAACATTGCAGATAGAGACGCAGTATTTT.

The genes are TRBV15 and TRBJ2-6; D gene ambiguous. Germline lookup yields CDR1 LNHNV and CDR2 YYDKDF (reference sequence). V gave up 6 bases and J gave up 1 base, with 10 bases separating them. There are 15 residues in the CDR3. The CDR3 region is CATSTRGSGANVLTF. Written as DNA, the CDR3 is TGTGCCACCAGTACGAGAGGTTCTGGGGCCAACGTCCTGACTTTC.

There are a few counts of this clonotype. J is TRBJ2-7 and V is TRBV20-1; TRBD1 is a possible D gene (6 bases). CDR1 is DFQATT and CDR2 is SNEGSKA in the germline V gene (reference sequence). The CDR3 extends over 12 amino acids. Between the trimmed V and J ends, which lost 6 bases and 2 bases, there was a span of 11 bases. The CDR3 DNA reads as TGCAGTGCCCCCAGGGGAGCCTACGAGCAGTACTTC. The encoded protein is CSAPRGAYEQYF.

In DNA form, the CDR3 reads TGTGCCAGCAGCTTAGGAGATACAGATACGCAGTATTTT. Encoded protein: CASSLGDTDTQYF. The genes are TRBV11-2 and TRBJ2-3; the D is unclear. Trimming left V 1 base short and J 3 bases short, with 5 bases between. Germline CDR1 reads SGHAT; CDR2 reads FQNNGV. CDR3 length: 13 amino acids.

Details on this clonotype: This may arise from a read error, as a much more abundant clone is one base away. The rearrangement joins TRBV7-3 to TRBJ2-7; TRBD1 aligns across 7 bases. This CDR3 is 15 amino acids long. V gave up 5 bases and J gave up 4 bases; unmatched junction bases: 11. Looked up from germline, CDR1 is SGHTA and CDR2 is FQGTGA. The CDR3, as DNA: TGTGCCAGCAGCATCGAGGGGGCTGTGGGATACGAGCAGTACTTC. Translated, it gives CASSIEGAVGYEQYF.